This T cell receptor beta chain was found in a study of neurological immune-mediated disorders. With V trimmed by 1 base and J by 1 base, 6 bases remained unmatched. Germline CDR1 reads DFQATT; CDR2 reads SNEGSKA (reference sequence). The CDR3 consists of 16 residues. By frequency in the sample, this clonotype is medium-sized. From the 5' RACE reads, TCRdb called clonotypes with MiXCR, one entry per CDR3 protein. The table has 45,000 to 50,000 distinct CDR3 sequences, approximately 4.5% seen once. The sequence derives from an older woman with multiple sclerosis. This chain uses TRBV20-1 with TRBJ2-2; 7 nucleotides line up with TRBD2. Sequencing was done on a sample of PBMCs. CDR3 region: CSARVDLAENTGELFF. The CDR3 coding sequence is TGCAGTGCTAGAGTTGATCTAGCGGAGAACACCGGGGAGCTGTTTTTT.